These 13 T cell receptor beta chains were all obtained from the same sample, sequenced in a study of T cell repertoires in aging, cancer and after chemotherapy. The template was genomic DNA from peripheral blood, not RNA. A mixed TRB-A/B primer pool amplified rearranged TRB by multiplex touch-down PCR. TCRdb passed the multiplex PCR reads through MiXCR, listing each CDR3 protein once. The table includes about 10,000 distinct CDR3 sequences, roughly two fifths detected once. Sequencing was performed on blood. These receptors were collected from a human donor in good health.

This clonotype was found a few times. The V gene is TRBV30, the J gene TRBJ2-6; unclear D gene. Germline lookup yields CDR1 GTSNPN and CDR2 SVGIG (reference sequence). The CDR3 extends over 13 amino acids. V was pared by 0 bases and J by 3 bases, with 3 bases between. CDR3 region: CAWSVDGANVLTF. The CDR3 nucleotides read TGTGCCTGGAGTGTAGATGGGGCCAACGTCCTGACTTTC.

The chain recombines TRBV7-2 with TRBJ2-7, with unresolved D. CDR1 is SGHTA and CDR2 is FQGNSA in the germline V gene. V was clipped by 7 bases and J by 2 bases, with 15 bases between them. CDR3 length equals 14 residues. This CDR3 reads CASTLTPGPYEQYF. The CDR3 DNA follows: TGTGCCAGCACCCTGACACCTGGCCCCTACGAGCAGTACTTC.

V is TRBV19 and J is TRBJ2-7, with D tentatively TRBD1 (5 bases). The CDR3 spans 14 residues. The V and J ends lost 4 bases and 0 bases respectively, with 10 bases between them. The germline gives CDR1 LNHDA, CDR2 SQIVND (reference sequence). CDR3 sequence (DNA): TGTGCCAGTAGTAGTTTCAGGGACTCCTACGAGCAGTACTTC. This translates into CASSSFRDSYEQYF.

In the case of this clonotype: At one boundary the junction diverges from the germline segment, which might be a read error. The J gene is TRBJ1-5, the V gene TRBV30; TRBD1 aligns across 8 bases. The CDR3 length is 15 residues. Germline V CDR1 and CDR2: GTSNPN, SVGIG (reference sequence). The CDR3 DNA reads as TGTGCCAGGAGTGGAGGCGACAGGGGATATCAGCCCCAGCATTTT. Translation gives CARSGGDRGYQPQHF.

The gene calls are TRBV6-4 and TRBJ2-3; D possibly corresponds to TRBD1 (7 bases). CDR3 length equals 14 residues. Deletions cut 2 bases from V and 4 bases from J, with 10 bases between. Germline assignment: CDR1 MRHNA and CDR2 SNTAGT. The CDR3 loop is CASSDGGGADTQYF. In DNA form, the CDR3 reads TGTGCCAGCAGTGACGGAGGGGGCGCAGATACGCAGTATTTT.

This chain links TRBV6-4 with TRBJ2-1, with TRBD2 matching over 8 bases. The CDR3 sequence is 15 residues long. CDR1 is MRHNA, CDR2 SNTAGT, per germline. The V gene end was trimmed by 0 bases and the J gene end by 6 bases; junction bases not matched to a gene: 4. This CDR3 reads CASSDSSGDINEQFF. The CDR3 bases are TGTGCCAGCAGTGACTCTAGCGGGGACATCAATGAGCAGTTCTTC.

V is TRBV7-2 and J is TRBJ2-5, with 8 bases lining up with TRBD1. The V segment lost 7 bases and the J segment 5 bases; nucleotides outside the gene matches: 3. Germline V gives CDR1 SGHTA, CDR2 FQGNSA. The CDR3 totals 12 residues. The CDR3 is CASTQGAETQYF. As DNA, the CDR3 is TGTGCCAGCACCCAGGGGGCCGAGACCCAGTACTTC.

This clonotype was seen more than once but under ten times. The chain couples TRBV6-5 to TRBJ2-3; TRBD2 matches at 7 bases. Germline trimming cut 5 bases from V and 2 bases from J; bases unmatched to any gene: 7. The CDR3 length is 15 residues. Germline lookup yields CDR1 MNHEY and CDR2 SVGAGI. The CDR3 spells CASSPARGTTDTQYF. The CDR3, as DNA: TGTGCCAGCAGTCCAGCGCGGGGGACCACAGATACGCAGTATTTT.

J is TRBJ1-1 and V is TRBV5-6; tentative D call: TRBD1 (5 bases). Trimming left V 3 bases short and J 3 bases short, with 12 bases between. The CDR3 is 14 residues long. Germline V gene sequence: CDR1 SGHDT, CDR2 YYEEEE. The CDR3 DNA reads TGTGCCAGCAGCTGGGGGACGGGGCACACTGAAGCTTTCTTT. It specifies CASSWGTGHTEAFF.

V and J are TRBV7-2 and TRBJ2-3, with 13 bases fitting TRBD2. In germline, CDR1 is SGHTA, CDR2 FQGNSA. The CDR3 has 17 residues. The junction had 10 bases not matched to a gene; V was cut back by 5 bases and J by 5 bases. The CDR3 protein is CASSLIQLAGGRDTQYF. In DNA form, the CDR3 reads TGTGCCAGCAGCCTAATCCAACTAGCGGGGGGGCGAGATACGCAGTATTTT. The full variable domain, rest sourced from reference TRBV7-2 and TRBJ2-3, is GAGVSQSPSNKVTEKGKDVELRCDPISGHTALYWYRQSLGQGLEFLIYFQGNSAPDKSGLPSDRFSAERTGGSVSTLTIQRTQQEDSAVYLCASSLIQLAGGRDTQYFGPGTRLTVL.

In DNA form, the CDR3 reads TGTGCCAGCAGTGACAGGGGCTGGGGTAGCAATCAGCCCCAGCATTTT. Amino acid sequence: CASSDRGWGSNQPQHF. The chain uses TRBV2 and TRBJ1-5; possible D gene TRBD1, 6 bases. Germline V gives CDR1 SNHLY, CDR2 FYNNEI. V gave up 3 bases and J gave up 0 bases, with 12 bases separating them. CDR3 length: 16 amino acids. Combining the CDR3 with reference TRBV2 and TRBJ1-5 gives the whole variable domain EPEVTQTPSHQVTQMGQEVILRCVPISNHLYFYWYRQILGQKVEFLVSFYNNEISEKSEIFDDQFSVERPDGSNFTLKIRSTKLEDSAMYFCASSDRGWGSNQPQHFGDGTRLSIL.

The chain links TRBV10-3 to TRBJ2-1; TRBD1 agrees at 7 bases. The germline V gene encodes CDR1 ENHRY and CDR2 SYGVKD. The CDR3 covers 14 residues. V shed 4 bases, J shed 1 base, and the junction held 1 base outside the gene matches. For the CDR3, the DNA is TGTGCCATCAGTGCACAGGGGTCCTACAATGAGCAGTTCTTC. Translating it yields CAISAQGSYNEQFF.

CDR3 loop: CASRTYSGGLHEQYV. DNA for the CDR3: TGTGCCAGCAGGACATATAGCGGGGGGTTGCACGAGCAGTACGTC. This chain uses TRBV12-3 or TRBV12-4 with TRBJ2-7, with 10 bases fitting TRBD2. V was clipped by 6 bases and J by 5 bases; unmatched bases: 10. The CDR3 runs to 15 residues.